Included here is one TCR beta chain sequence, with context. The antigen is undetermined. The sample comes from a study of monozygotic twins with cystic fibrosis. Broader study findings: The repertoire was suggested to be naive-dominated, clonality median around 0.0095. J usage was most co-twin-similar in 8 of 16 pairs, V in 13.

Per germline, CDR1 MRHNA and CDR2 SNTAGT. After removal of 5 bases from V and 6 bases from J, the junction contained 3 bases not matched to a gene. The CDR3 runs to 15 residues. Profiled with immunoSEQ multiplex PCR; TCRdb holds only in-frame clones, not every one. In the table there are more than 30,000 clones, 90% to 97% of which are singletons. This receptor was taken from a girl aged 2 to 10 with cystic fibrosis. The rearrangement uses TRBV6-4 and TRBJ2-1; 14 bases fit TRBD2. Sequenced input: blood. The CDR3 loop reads CASSHGTSGGNEQFF. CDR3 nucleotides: TGTGCCAGCAGTCACGGGACTAGCGGGGGCAATGAGCAGTTCTTC.